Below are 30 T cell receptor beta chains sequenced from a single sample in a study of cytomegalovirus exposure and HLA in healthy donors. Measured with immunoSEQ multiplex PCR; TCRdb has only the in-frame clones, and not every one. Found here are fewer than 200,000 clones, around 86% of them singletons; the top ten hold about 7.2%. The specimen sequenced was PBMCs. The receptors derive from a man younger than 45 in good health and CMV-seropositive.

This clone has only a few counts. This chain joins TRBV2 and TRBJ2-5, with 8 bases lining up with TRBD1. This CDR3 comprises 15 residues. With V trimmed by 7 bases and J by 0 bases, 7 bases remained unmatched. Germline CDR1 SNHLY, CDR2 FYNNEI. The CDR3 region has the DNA TGTGCCAGCACCCAGGGGGCGCGGTACCAAGAGACCCAGTACTTC. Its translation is CASTQGARYQETQYF.

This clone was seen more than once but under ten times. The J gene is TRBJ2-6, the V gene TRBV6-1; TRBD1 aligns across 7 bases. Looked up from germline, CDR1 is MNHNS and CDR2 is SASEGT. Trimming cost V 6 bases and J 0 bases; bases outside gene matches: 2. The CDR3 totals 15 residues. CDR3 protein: CASRPGGSGANVLTF. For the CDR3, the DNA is TGTGCCAGCAGACCAGGGGGCTCTGGGGCCAACGTCCTGACTTTC.

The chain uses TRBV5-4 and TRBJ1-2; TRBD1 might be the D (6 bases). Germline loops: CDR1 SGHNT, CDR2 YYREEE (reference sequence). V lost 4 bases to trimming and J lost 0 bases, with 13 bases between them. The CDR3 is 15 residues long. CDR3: CASSPGQRANYGYTF. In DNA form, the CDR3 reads TGTGCCAGCAGCCCCGGACAGAGAGCTAACTATGGCTACACCTTC.

The CDR3 bases are TGTGCCAGCAGCTCCACGAAAGGTTTCAATGAGCAGTTCTTC. This gives the protein CASSSTKGFNEQFF. The chain couples TRBV7-3 to TRBJ2-1; D gene unclear. The CDR3 has 14 amino acids. The ends were cut back, 4 bases at V and 6 bases at J, with 13 bases in the middle. Germline V gene data show CDR1 as SGHTA and CDR2 as FQGTGA.

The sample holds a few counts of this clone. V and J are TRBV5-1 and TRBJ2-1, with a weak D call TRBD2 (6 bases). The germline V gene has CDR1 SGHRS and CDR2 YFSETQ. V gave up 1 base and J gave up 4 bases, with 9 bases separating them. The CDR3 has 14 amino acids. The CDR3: CASSLPSEYNEQFF. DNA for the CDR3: TGCGCCAGCAGCTTGCCTAGCGAATACAATGAGCAGTTCTTC.

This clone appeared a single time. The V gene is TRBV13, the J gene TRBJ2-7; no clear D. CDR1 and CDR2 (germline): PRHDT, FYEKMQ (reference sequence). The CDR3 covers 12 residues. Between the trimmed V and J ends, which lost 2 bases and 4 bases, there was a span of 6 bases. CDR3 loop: CASSLLEYEQYF. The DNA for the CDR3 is TGTGCCAGCAGCTTACTTGAGTACGAGCAGTACTTC.

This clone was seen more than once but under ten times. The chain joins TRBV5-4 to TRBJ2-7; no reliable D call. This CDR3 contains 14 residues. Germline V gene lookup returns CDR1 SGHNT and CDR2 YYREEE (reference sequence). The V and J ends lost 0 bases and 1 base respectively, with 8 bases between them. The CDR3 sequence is CASSLGRNSYEQYF. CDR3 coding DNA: TGTGCCAGCAGCTTGGGCAGGAATTCCTACGAGCAGTACTTC. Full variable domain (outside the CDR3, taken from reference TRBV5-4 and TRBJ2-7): ETGVTQSPTHLIKTRGQQVTLRCSSQSGHNTVSWYQQALGQGPQFIFQYYREEENGRGNFPPRFSGLQFPNYSSELNVNALELDDSALYLCASSLGRNSYEQYFGPGTRLTVT.

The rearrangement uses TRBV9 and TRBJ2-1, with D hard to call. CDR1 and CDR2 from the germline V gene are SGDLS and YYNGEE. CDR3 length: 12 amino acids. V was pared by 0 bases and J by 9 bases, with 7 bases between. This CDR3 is CASSVEAREQFF. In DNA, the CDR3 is TGTGCCAGCAGCGTAGAAGCACGTGAGCAGTTCTTC.

CDR3 residues: CASVTGAPYNSPLHF. The CDR3 bases are TGTGCCAGTGTTACAGGGGCCCCCTATAATTCACCCCTCCACTTT. This chain uses TRBV7-8 with TRBJ1-6; 7 bases are shared with TRBD1. Germline CDR1 reads SGHVS; CDR2 reads FQNEAQ. V lost 9 bases, J lost 2 bases, and 7 bases stayed unmatched. CDR3 length: 15 amino acids.

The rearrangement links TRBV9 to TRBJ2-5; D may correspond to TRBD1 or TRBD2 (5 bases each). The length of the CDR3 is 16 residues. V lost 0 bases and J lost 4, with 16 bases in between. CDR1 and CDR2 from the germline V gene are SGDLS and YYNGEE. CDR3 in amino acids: CASSVGDGQGGETQYF. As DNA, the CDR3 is TGTGCCAGCAGCGTAGGGGACGGGCAGGGTGGAGAGACCCAGTACTTC.

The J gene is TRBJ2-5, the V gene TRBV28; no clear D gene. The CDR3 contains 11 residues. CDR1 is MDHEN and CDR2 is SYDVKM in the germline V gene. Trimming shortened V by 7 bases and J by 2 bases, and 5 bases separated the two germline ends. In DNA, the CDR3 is TGTGCCAGCAACTTGCAAGAGACCCAGTACTTC. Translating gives CASNLQETQYF.

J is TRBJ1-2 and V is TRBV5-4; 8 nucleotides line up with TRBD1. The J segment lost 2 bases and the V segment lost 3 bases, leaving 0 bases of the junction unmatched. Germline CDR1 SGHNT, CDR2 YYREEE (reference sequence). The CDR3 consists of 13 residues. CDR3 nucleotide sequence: TGTGCCAGCAGCTGGGACAGGAACTATGGCTACACCTTC. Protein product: CASSWDRNYGYTF. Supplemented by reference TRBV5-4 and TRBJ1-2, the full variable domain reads ETGVTQSPTHLIKTRGQQVTLRCSSQSGHNTVSWYQQALGQGPQFIFQYYREEENGRGNFPPRFSGLQFPNYSSELNVNALELDDSALYLCASSWDRNYGYTFGSGTRLTVV.

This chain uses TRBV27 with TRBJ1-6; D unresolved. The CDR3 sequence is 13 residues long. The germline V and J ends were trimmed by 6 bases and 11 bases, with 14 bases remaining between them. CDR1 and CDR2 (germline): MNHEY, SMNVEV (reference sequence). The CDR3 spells CASSPVGRTPLHF. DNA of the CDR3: TGTGCCAGCAGCCCCGTAGGAAGGACACCCCTCCACTTT.

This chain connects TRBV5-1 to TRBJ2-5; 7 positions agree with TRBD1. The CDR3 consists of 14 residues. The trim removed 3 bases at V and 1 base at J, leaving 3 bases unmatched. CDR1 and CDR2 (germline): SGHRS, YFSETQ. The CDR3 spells CASSSTGPQETQYF. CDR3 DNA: TGCGCCAGCAGCTCGACAGGGCCCCAAGAGACCCAGTACTTC.

CDR3 region: CASSQGPGNTIYF. The CDR3 DNA reads TGTGCCAGCAGCCAGGGACCTGGAAACACCATATATTTT. The chain employs TRBV7-2 and TRBJ1-3, with TRBD1 as a possible D gene (5 bases). CDR1 is SGHTA and CDR2 is FQGNSA in the germline V gene. Trimming removed 5 bases from V and 2 bases from J, with 7 bases in between. This CDR3 is built from 13 residues.

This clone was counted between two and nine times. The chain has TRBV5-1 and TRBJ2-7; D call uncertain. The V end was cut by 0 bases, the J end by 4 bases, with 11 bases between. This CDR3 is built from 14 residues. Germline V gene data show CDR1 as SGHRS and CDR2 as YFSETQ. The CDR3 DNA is TGCGCCAGCAGCTTGGGCCTAGATATATACGAGCAGTACTTC. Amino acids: CASSLGLDIYEQYF.

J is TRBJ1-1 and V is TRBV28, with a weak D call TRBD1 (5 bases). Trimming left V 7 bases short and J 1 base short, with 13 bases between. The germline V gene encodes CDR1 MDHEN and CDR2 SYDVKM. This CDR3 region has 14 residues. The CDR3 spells CASTLGGTNTEAFF. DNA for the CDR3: TGTGCCAGCACCCTGGGGGGGACGAACACTGAAGCTTTCTTT. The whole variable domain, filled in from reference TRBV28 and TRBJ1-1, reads DVKVTQSSRYLVKRTGEKVFLECVQDMDHENMFWYRQDPGLGLRLIYFSYDVKMKEKGDIPEGYSVSREKKERFSLILESASTNQTSMYLCASTLGGTNTEAFFGQGTRLTVV.

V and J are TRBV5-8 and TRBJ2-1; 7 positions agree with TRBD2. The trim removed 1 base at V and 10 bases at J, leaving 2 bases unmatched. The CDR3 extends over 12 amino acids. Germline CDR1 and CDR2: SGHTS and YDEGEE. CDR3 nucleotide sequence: TGTGCCAGCAGCTTGTTGGGGGGGGAGCAGTTCTTC. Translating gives CASSLLGGEQFF.

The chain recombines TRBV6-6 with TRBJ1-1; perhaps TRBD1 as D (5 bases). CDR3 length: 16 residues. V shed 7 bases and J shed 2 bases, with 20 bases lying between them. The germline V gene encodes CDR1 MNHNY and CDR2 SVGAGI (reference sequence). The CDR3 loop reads CASTPKEGLGNTEAFF. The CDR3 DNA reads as TGTGCCAGCACCCCAAAAGAGGGGCTGGGTAACACTGAAGCTTTCTTT.

CDR3 amino acids: CATGQGFWEPQHF. In DNA form, the CDR3 reads TGTGCCACGGGACAGGGCTTCTGGGAGCCCCAGCATTTT. The chain recombines TRBV10-3 with TRBJ1-5; 9 bases map to TRBD1. This CDR3 is built from 13 residues. CDR1 is ENHRY, CDR2 SYGVKD, per germline. V shed 10 bases, J shed 8 bases, and the junction held 9 bases outside the gene matches.

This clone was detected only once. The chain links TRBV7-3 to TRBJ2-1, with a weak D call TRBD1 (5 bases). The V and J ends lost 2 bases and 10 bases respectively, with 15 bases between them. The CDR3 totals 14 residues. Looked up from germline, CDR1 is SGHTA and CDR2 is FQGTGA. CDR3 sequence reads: CASSLDRRQGEQFF. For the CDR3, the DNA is TGTGCCAGCAGCTTAGACAGACGACAAGGCGAGCAGTTCTTC.

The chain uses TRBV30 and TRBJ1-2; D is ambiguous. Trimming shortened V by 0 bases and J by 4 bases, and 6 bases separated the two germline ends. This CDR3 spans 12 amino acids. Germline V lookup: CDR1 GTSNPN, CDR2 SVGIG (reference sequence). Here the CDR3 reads CAWSVGAYGYTF. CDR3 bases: TGTGCCTGGAGTGTTGGAGCCTATGGCTACACCTTC.

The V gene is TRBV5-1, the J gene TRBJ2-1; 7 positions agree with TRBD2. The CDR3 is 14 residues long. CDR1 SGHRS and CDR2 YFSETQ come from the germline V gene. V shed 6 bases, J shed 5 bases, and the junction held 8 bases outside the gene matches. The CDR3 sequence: CASNLGGGNNEQFF. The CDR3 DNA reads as TGCGCCAGCAATCTCGGCGGGGGAAACAATGAGCAGTTCTTC.

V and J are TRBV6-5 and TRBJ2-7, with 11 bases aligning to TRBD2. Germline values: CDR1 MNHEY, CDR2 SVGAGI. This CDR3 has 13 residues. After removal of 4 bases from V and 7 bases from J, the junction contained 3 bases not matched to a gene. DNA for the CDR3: TGTGCCAGCAGTTTCGGACTAGCGGGTGAGCAGTACTTC. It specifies CASSFGLAGEQYF.

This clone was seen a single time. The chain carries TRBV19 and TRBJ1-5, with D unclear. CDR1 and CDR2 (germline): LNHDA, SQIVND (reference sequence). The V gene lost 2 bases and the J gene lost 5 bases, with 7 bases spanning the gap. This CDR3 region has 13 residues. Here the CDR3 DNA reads TGTGCCAGTAGTATACGAGGGTATCAGCCCCAGCATTTT. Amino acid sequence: CASSIRGYQPQHF.

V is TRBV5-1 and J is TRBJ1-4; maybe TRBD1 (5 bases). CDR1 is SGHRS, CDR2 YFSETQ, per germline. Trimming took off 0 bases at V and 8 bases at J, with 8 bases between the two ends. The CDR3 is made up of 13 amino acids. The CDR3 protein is CASSLGQSEKLFF. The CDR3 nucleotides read TGCGCCAGCAGCTTGGGACAGTCCGAAAAACTGTTTTTT.

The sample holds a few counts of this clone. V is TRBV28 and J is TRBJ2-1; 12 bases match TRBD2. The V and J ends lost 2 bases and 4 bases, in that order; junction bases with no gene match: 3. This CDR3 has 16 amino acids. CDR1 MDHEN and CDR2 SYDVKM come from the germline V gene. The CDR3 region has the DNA TGTGCCAGCAGTTTACGGACTAGCGGGGAGTACAATGAGCAGTTCTTC. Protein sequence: CASSLRTSGEYNEQFF.

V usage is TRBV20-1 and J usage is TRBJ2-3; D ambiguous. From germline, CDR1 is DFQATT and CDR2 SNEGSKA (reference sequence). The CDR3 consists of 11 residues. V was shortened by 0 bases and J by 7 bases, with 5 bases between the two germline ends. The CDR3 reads CSARDLNTQYF. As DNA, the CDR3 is TGCAGTGCTAGAGATCTCAATACGCAGTATTTT.

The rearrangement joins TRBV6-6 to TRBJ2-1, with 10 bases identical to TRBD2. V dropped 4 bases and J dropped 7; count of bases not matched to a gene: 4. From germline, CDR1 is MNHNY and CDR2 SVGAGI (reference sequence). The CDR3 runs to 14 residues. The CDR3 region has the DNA TGTGCCAGCAGTTTGTCTAGCGGGGGAAATGAGCAGTTCTTC. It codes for CASSLSSGGNEQFF.

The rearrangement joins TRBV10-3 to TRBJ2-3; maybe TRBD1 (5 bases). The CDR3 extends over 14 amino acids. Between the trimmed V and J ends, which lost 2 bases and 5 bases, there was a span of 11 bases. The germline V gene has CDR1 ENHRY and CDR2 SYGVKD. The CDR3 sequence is CAISERGKGDTQYF. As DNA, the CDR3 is TGTGCCATCAGTGAGAGGGGAAAAGGAGATACGCAGTATTTT.